This T cell receptor (beta chain) was identified in a study of blood T cells in healthy people across ages. A second PCR, run for about 6 to 11 cycles, used a sample-barcoded 5' primer plus a J-beta primer mix. TCRdb reanalysed the 5' RACE reads using MiXCR and keeps one entry per CDR3 protein. The profile shows roughly 1,500,000 distinct CDR3 sequences, around 35% of them singletons. Per the germline V gene, CDR1 is MDHEN and CDR2 is SYDVKM. Losses at the gene ends were 5 bases for V and 1 base for J; bases not matched to a gene: 10. The CDR3 is 17 amino acids. There are a few counts of this clonotype. Isolated per sample were at least 7 million PBMCs.

The chain has TRBV28 and TRBJ2-5; 10 bases map to TRBD1. The TCR originated in a woman between 25 and 40 years old in good health. The sequencing input was blood. Written as DNA, the CDR3 is TGTGCCAGCAGTCAATTGATGGGACAGGGGACCCAAGAGACCCAGTACTTC. Protein: CASSQLMGQGTQETQYF.